A single sample is the source of the 13 T cell receptor beta chains below, sequenced in a study of glioma-infiltrating T cells after dendritic cell vaccination. Using immunoSEQ multiplex PCR, the repertoire was profiled, and TCRdb retains in-frame clones only, with some absent. Here the sample spans just over 95,000 clones, around three quarters being singletons. This material consisted of blood, taken before dendritic cell vaccination. The origin of the receptors is a human donor with glioblastoma.

Only a few counts were recorded for this clone. The chain links TRBV7-3 to TRBJ2-1; 7 bases line up with TRBD2. V shed 1 base and J 12 bases; nucleotides not matched to a gene: 15. The CDR3 totals 16 residues. CDR1 and CDR2 from the germline V gene are SGHTA and FQGTGA. This CDR3 reads CASSLMVGGPFELQFF. The CDR3 DNA is TGTGCCAGCAGCTTAATGGTGGGAGGGCCTTTCGAGTTGCAGTTCTTC.

The gene calls are TRBV6-1 and TRBJ1-1, with D maybe TRBD1 (5 bases). The V end was cut by 2 bases, the J end by 11 bases, with 15 bases between. CDR1 is MNHNS and CDR2 is SASEGT in the germline V gene. The CDR3 spans 13 residues. For the CDR3, the DNA is TGTGCCAGCAGTGAATCTGGCAGGGCCCGCGCTTTCTTT. Its protein is CASSESGRARAFF.

The rearrangement uses TRBV7-3 and TRBJ1-1; a weak D match, TRBD1 (6 bases). Trimming stripped 3 bases from V and 3 bases from J, with 17 bases between. This CDR3 has 16 residues. Germline V gene data show CDR1 as SGHTA and CDR2 as FQGTGA. This CDR3 reads CASSFPAGGRDTEAFF. The CDR3 DNA sequence: TGTGCCAGCAGCTTCCCCGCCGGGGGGCGGGACACTGAAGCTTTCTTT.

The chain joins TRBV18 to TRBJ2-5; 9 bases align to TRBD1. Germline V gives CDR1 KGHSH, CDR2 LQKENI. J gave up 8 bases and V 3 bases, and 10 bases lay outside the gene matches. The CDR3 is 15 amino acids. The CDR3 sequence is CASSPPGQGGVTQYF. Written as DNA, the CDR3 is TGTGCCAGCTCACCGCCGGGACAGGGTGGAGTCACCCAGTACTTC.

V gene TRBV28 combines with J gene TRBJ2-3; TRBD2 might be the D (6 bases). The CDR3 covers 15 residues. V was trimmed by 5 bases and J by 5 bases, leaving 17 bases between them. CDR1 is MDHEN, CDR2 SYDVKM, per germline. The CDR3 reads CASSPDSRDLDTQYF. In DNA, the CDR3 is TGTGCCAGCAGTCCCGATTCCCGGGACTTAGATACGCAGTATTTT.

This chain links TRBV4-2 with TRBJ1-3; 7 nucleotides line up with TRBD1. The V segment lost 1 base and the J segment 0 bases; nucleotides outside the gene matches: 3. This CDR3 is 16 amino acids long. Germline V gene sequence: CDR1 LGHNA, CDR2 YNFKEQ. The CDR3 loop is CASSQADRVSGNTIYF. The CDR3 DNA reads TGTGCCAGCAGCCAAGCTGACAGGGTCTCTGGAAACACCATATATTTT.

J is TRBJ1-2 and V is TRBV28; D perhaps matches TRBD1 (5 bases). Germline lookup yields CDR1 MDHEN and CDR2 SYDVKM. V was shortened by 5 bases and J by 3 bases, with 10 bases between the two germline ends. This CDR3 has 13 amino acids. The CDR3 DNA reads as TGTGCCAGCAGTCCTGGGGCCCACTATGGCTACACCTTC. Its protein is CASSPGAHYGYTF.

This clone was recorded only once. The J gene is TRBJ2-5, the V gene TRBV5-1, with D unclear. Germline CDR1 reads SGHRS; CDR2 reads YFSETQ. The CDR3 totals 12 residues. V gave up 0 bases and J gave up 5 bases, with 5 bases separating them. CDR3: CASSLGRETQYF. In DNA form, the CDR3 reads TGCGCCAGCAGCTTGGGTCGGGAGACCCAGTACTTC.

This clone was detected a few times. The genes are TRBV7-2 and TRBJ2-5, with D possibly being TRBD2 (6 bases). The CDR3 loop spans 14 amino acids. CDR1 and CDR2 (germline): SGHTA, FQGNSA. V dropped 3 bases and J dropped 6 bases, with 14 bases sitting between them. The CDR3 reads CASSLAQEGKTQYF. The CDR3 nucleotides read TGTGCCAGCAGCTTGGCGCAGGAGGGAAAGACCCAGTACTTC. Complete variable domain (other parts from reference TRBV7-2 and TRBJ2-5): GAGVSQSPSNKVTEKGKDVELRCDPISGHTALYWYRQSLGQGLEFLIYFQGNSAPDKSGLPSDRFSAERTGGSVSTLTIQRTQQEDSAVYLCASSLAQEGKTQYFGPGTRLLVL.

This chain uses TRBV6-6 with TRBJ1-2; tentatively, D is TRBD1 (5 bases). Trimming stripped 8 bases from V and 7 bases from J, with 23 bases between. Germline CDR1 MNHNY, CDR2 SVGAGI (reference sequence). This CDR3 has 15 residues. The CDR3 nucleotides are TGTGCCAGCGGGGAGGGAGCTTGGACAAACGGTGGCTACACCTTC. Residues: CASGEGAWTNGGYTF.

The rearrangement joins TRBV7-9 to TRBJ1-2; TRBD1 matches at 8 bases. The CDR3 sequence is 14 residues long. After removal of 3 bases from V and 2 bases from J, the junction contained 2 bases not matched to a gene. Germline values: CDR1 SEHNR, CDR2 FQNEAQ (reference sequence). In DNA, the CDR3 is TGTGCCAGCAGCTTTCGACAGGGGAACTATGGCTACACCTTC. Encoded protein: CASSFRQGNYGYTF.

The chain recombines TRBV7-6 with TRBJ2-3, with 10 bases that match TRBD2. V shed 3 bases and J 3 bases; nucleotides not matched to a gene: 12. The CDR3 spans 18 residues. Germline CDR1 reads SGHVS; CDR2 reads FNYEAQ. CDR3 nucleotides: TGTGCCAGCAGCTTGTGGTCTCGAGTAGCGGGAGGTACAGATACGCAGTATTTT. This gives the protein CASSLWSRVAGGTDTQYF.

The CDR3: CASSPDRASNNEQFF. The CDR3 DNA reads TGTGCCAGCAGCCCGGACAGGGCATCGAACAATGAGCAGTTCTTC. The V gene is TRBV6-6, the J gene TRBJ2-1, with 8 bases fitting TRBD1. V lost 6 bases to trimming and J lost 5 bases; unmatched junction nucleotides: 9. The germline gives CDR1 MNHNY, CDR2 SVGAGI (reference sequence). CDR3 length: 15 residues.